The source of this T cell receptor (beta chain) is a study of T cell changes during pregnancy in multiple sclerosis. Trimming took 2 bases from V and 10 from J; bases not matched to a gene: 7. Germline CDR1 is SGHNT and CDR2 is YENEEA. CDR3 length: 13 residues. This clone came up a few times. Produced via immunoSEQ multiplex PCR; TCRdb's table is partial and in-frame only. Of tens of thousands of clones listed, about nine tenths are singletons. The material sequenced was peripheral blood, taken in the third trimester of pregnancy. This TCR was recovered from a female donor in good health, enrolled as a control in a pregnancy study. The rearrangement links TRBV11-3 to TRBJ1-1; 7 bases are shared with TRBD1. CDR3: CASSLRRDSPAFF. CDR3 nucleotides: TGTGCCAGCAGCTTAAGGAGGGACAGTCCAGCTTTCTTT.